Listed here are 24 T cell receptor beta chains from one sample, sequenced in a study of CD8+ T cells in alopecia areata. Sequencing relied on a cDNA template that was reverse transcribed from extracted RNA. The repertoire was sequenced with immunoSEQ multiplex PCR; TCRdb's copy has only in-frame clones and lacks some. The data show 250,000 or so clones, around two thirds seen once. Sequenced material: CD4+ T cells sorted from blood, taken at week 0. Every receptor here comes from a human donor with alopecia areata.

V is TRBV15 and J is TRBJ2-1; TRBD2 matches 9 bases. V shed 1 base, J shed 1 base, and the junction held 2 bases outside the gene matches. Germline lookup yields CDR1 LNHNV and CDR2 YYDKDF (reference sequence). The CDR3 is made up of 16 amino acids. Here the CDR3 reads CATSRGGLASYNEQFF. CDR3 bases: TGTGCCACCAGCAGAGGGGGACTAGCATCCTACAATGAGCAGTTCTTC.

This clone appeared a few times. This sequence joins TRBV6-5 and TRBJ1-2; D gene unclear. Trimming left V 6 bases short and J 2 bases short, with 7 bases between. The CDR3 sequence is 12 residues long. Germline V gene data show CDR1 as MNHEY and CDR2 as SVGAGI. CDR3 in amino acids: CASSKTNYGYTF. The CDR3 coding sequence is TGTGCCAGCAGCAAGACCAACTATGGCTACACCTTC.

This clone turned up a few times. The chain carries TRBV4-1 and TRBJ2-3; 12 bases map to TRBD1. The CDR3 contains 16 residues. The germline V gene has CDR1 MGHRA and CDR2 YSYEKL. J gave up 7 bases and V 1 base, and 6 bases lay outside the gene matches. The CDR3 spells CASSQAGTGGRNTQYF. The CDR3 DNA reads TGCGCCAGCAGCCAAGCCGGGACAGGGGGCAGAAATACGCAGTATTTT.

The CDR3 nucleotides are TGTGCCAGCAGTTACGACAGGCAAAGCAATCAGCCCCAGCATTTT. This codes for CASSYDRQSNQPQHF. This chain joins TRBV6-6 and TRBJ1-5, with D tentatively TRBD1 (6 bases). This CDR3 region has 15 residues. V lost 2 bases to trimming and J lost 1 base, with 9 bases between them. Germline CDR1 MNHNY, CDR2 SVGAGI (reference sequence).

The chain recombines TRBV11-2 with TRBJ1-2; D remains unclear. V was trimmed by 2 bases and J by 6 bases, leaving 19 bases between them. Germline V gene lookup returns CDR1 SGHAT and CDR2 FQNNGV. CDR3 length: 16 amino acids. The CDR3 sequence is CASSLPQQMLIDGYTF. CDR3 nucleotide sequence: TGTGCCAGCAGCTTACCCCAGCAGATGCTGATAGATGGCTACACCTTC.

The V gene is TRBV29-1, the J gene TRBJ2-7; no clear D. Looked up from germline, CDR1 is SQVTM and CDR2 is ANQGSEA. V lost 5 bases to trimming and J lost 6 bases, with 11 bases between them. This CDR3 comprises 11 residues. As DNA, the CDR3 is TGCAGCGTTTACCTCTGGGGCGAGCAGTACTTC. As protein: CSVYLWGEQYF.

The chain combines TRBV27 with TRBJ2-2; no definite D call. CDR1 is MNHEY and CDR2 is SMNVEV in the germline V gene (reference sequence). The V end was cut by 3 bases, the J end by 2 bases, with 7 bases between. The CDR3 runs to 14 residues. CDR3 sequence reads: CASSFKRNTGELFF. As DNA, the CDR3 is TGTGCCAGCAGTTTCAAGCGAAACACCGGGGAGCTGTTTTTT.

J is TRBJ2-2 and V is TRBV29-1; TRBD2 is a possible D gene (6 bases). CDR3 length: 14 amino acids. Per germline, CDR1 SQVTM and CDR2 ANQGSEA. V was trimmed by 4 bases and J by 4 bases, leaving 13 bases between them. CDR3 DNA sequence: TGCAGCGTTGGGCGGGGCCTTTCCACCGGGGAGCTGTTTTTT. Translation: CSVGRGLSTGELFF.

This sequence joins TRBV19 and TRBJ1-1; D is uncertain. Germline CDR1 LNHDA, CDR2 SQIVND (reference sequence). V was shortened by 2 bases and J by 4 bases, with 11 bases between the two germline ends. There are 14 residues in the CDR3. The CDR3 sequence is CASSIMGVGTEAFF. CDR3 in DNA: TGTGCCAGTAGTATAATGGGAGTTGGCACTGAAGCTTTCTTT.

This clone was detected once. This rearrangement joins TRBV29-1 to TRBJ2-3; 10 bases map to TRBD2. The CDR3 totals 13 residues. The trim removed 5 bases at V and 6 bases at J, leaving 5 bases unmatched. Germline CDR1 and CDR2: SQVTM and ANQGSEA. In DNA, the CDR3 is TGCAGCGTTTCTAGCGGGGGACCGGATACGCAGTATTTT. It encodes CSVSSGGPDTQYF.

V is TRBV7-9 and J is TRBJ2-3; 11 positions agree with TRBD2. V gave up 2 bases and J gave up 4 bases; unmatched junction bases: 5. Germline values: CDR1 SEHNR, CDR2 FQNEAQ (reference sequence). The CDR3 consists of 16 residues. The CDR3 DNA reads TGTGCCAGCAGCTTAAGACTAGCGGGGAGGTCAGATACGCAGTATTTT. Translation gives CASSLRLAGRSDTQYF.

This clone has a handful of counts. The CDR3 is CASSRLDRGASYEQYF. In DNA form, the CDR3 reads TGTGCCAGCAGCCGATTAGACAGGGGAGCATCCTACGAGCAGTACTTC. The chain uses TRBV7-2 and TRBJ2-7; TRBD1 matches at 8 bases. The CDR3 has 16 amino acids. Germline CDR1 and CDR2: SGHTA and FQGNSA. V shed 5 bases and J 1 base; nucleotides not matched to a gene: 10.

This chain links TRBV30 with TRBJ1-5; a possible D gene is TRBD1 (5 bases). The CDR3 is 18 amino acids. Germline V gene data show CDR1 as GTSNPN and CDR2 as SVGIG (reference sequence). The V gene lost 0 bases and the J gene lost 0 bases, with 18 bases spanning the gap. CDR3 protein: CAWSVSGSQGPSNQPQHF. The CDR3 DNA reads TGTGCCTGGAGTGTATCGGGCAGTCAGGGACCTAGCAATCAGCCCCAGCATTTT.

This clone has a handful of counts. V gene TRBV27 combines with J gene TRBJ1-5; 8 bases map to TRBD1. The CDR3 totals 14 residues. V dropped 6 bases and J dropped 7; count of bases not matched to a gene: 8. Germline V gene data show CDR1 as MNHEY and CDR2 as SMNVEV (reference sequence). The CDR3 sequence is CASSQGAPRQPQHF. As DNA, the CDR3 is TGTGCCAGCAGCCAGGGGGCGCCAAGGCAGCCCCAGCATTTT.

About this clone: Other DNA sequences in this sample translate to the same CDR3. The J gene is TRBJ2-1, the V gene TRBV29-1, with D hard to call. CDR1 and CDR2 (germline): SQVTM, ANQGSEA. V was shortened by 6 bases and J by 5 bases, with 5 bases between the two germline ends. This CDR3 contains 10 residues. CDR3 DNA: TGCAGCGTCCAGAACAATGAGCAGTTCTTC. Its protein product is CSVQNNEQFF.

The genes are TRBV29-1 and TRBJ2-7; D is unresolved. Trimming took off 6 bases at V and 3 bases at J, with 12 bases between the two ends. The CDR3 runs to 12 residues. Germline V CDR1 and CDR2: SQVTM, ANQGSEA. CDR3 sequence: CSVDVLFYEQYF. In DNA, the CDR3 is TGCAGCGTGGACGTCCTGTTCTACGAGCAGTACTTC.

This clone was observed a few times. This chain uses TRBV27 with TRBJ2-7, with a possible D match to TRBD2 (6 bases). Trimming stripped 6 bases from V and 3 bases from J, with 24 bases between. CDR1 is MNHEY and CDR2 is SMNVEV in the germline V gene (reference sequence). The CDR3 totals 17 residues. The CDR3 region has the DNA TGTGCCAGCAGCTCTAAATTTCCCTCCGGGGGAATCTACGAGCAGTACTTC. Residues: CASSSKFPSGGIYEQYF.

This clone was observed a handful of times. The genes are TRBV29-1 and TRBJ2-1; D is perhaps TRBD2 (5 bases). The CDR3 runs to 11 residues. Trimming took 7 bases from V and 6 from J, leaving 10 bases between them. CDR1 and CDR2 (germline): SQVTM, ANQGSEA. In DNA, the CDR3 is TGCAGCGCCGGGGTTGTCAATGAGCAGTTCTTC. Amino acid sequence: CSAGVVNEQFF.

The gene calls are TRBV19 and TRBJ2-6; D is unresolved. Germline values: CDR1 LNHDA, CDR2 SQIVND (reference sequence). The CDR3 loop spans 15 amino acids. Trimming took off 3 bases at V and 1 base at J, with 7 bases between the two ends. The CDR3 bases are TGTGCCAGTAGTATTCGTCAATCTGGGGCCAACGTCCTGACTTTC. Its protein product is CASSIRQSGANVLTF. The full variable domain, in which reference TRBV19 and TRBJ2-6 provide the parts outside the CDR3, is DGGITQSPKYLFRKEGQNVTLSCEQNLNHDAMYWYRQDPGQGLRLIYYSQIVNDFQKGDIAEGYSVSREKKESFPLTVTSAQKNPTAFYLCASSIRQSGANVLTFGAGSRLTVL.

The chain links TRBV2 to TRBJ2-5; D is possibly TRBD2 (6 bases). The CDR3 is 14 amino acids. The germline gives CDR1 SNHLY, CDR2 FYNNEI. Trimming stripped 7 bases from V and 2 bases from J, with 14 bases between. This CDR3 is CASMRAGRQETQYF. As DNA, the CDR3 is TGTGCCAGCATGCGGGCGGGGAGGCAAGAGACCCAGTACTTC.

This chain uses TRBV25-1 with TRBJ1-5; D is ambiguous. Trimming shortened V by 4 bases and J by 3 bases, and 4 bases separated the two germline ends. In germline, CDR1 is MGHDK, CDR2 SYGVNS. The CDR3 is made up of 12 amino acids. The CDR3 nucleotides are TGTGCCAGCAGTGGAAACAATCAGCCCCAGCATTTT. Translation: CASSGNNQPQHF.

This sequence joins TRBV7-3 and TRBJ2-2; D is unresolved. In germline, CDR1 is SGHTA, CDR2 FQGTGA. The CDR3 is 14 residues long. The germline V and J ends were trimmed by 2 bases and 4 bases, with 8 bases remaining between them. CDR3 in amino acids: CASSLGISTGELFF. CDR3 nucleotides: TGTGCCAGCAGCTTAGGGATTTCCACCGGGGAGCTGTTTTTT.

V and J are TRBV7-2 and TRBJ2-7; 7 nucleotides agree with TRBD1. The CDR3 totals 15 residues. Germline lookup yields CDR1 SGHTA and CDR2 FQGNSA. V dropped 1 base and J dropped 6; count of bases not matched to a gene: 9. The CDR3 DNA follows: TGTGCCAGCAGCTTAGTGGCACAGGGGAGAGGCGAGCAGTACTTC. Its translation: CASSLVAQGRGEQYF.

Written as DNA, the CDR3 is TGTGCCAGGAGAGGGGATTCACCCCTCCACTTT. Its translation: CARRGDSPLHF. The chain is built from TRBV13 and TRBJ1-6, with D possibly being TRBD1 (5 bases). V was pared by 9 bases and J by 8 bases, with 8 bases between. This CDR3 region has 11 residues. CDR1 is PRHDT and CDR2 is FYEKMQ in the germline V gene (reference sequence).